What follows describes a single T cell receptor (beta chain). Each sample yielded at least 6 million isolated PBMCs. A second about 7 to 11 cycle PCR used barcoded and J-beta primers. Each of the cDNA molecules was tagged by a template-switch adaptor with 12 random nucleotides. Sequencing recovered at least 3 million CDR3-containing paired-end reads from each sample. TCRdb reanalysed the 5' RACE reads using MiXCR and keeps one entry per CDR3 protein. Among about 780,000 distinct CDR3 sequences, around 50% were seen once, and the ten largest hold 18%. Per the germline V gene, CDR1 is MNHEY and CDR2 is SMNVEV (reference sequence). The CDR3 has 13 residues. After removal of 7 bases from V and 6 bases from J, the junction contained 8 bases not matched to a gene. The data derive from a study of blood T cells in healthy people across ages.

The chain recombines TRBV27 with TRBJ2-7; 8 bases fit TRBD1. Material: blood. This receptor was identified in a man older than 75 in good health. The CDR3 nucleotides read TGTGCCAGCATCCGGACAGGGAAGCGCGAGCAGTACTTC. The encoded protein is CASIRTGKREQYF.